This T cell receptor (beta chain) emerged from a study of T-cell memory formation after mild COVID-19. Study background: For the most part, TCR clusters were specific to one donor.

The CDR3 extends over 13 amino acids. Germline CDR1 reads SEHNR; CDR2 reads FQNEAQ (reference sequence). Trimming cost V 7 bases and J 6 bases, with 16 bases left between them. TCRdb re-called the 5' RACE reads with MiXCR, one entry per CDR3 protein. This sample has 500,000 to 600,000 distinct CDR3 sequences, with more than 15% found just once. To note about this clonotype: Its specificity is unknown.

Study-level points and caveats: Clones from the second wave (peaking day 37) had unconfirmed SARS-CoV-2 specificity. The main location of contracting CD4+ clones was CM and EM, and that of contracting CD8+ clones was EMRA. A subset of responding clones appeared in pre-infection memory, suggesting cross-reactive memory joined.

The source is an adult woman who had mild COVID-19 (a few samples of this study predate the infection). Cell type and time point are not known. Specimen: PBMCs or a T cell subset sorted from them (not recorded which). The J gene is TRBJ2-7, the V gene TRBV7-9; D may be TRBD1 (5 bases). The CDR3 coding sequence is TGTGCCAGCACCCCCGACAGAGTCGGCGAGCAGTACTTC. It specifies CASTPDRVGEQYF.